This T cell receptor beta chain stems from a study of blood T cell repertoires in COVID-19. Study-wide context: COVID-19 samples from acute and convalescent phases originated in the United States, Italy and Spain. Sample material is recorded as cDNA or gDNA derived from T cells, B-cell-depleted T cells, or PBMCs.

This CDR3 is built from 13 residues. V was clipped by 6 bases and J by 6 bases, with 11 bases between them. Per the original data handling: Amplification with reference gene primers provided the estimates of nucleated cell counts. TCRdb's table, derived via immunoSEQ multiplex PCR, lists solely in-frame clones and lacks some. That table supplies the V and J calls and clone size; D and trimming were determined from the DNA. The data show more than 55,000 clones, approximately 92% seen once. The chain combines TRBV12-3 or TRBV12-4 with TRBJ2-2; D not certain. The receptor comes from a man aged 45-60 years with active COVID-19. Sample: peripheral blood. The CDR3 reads CASSPNRSGELFF. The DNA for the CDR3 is TGTGCCAGCAGCCCGAACAGATCCGGGGAGCTGTTTTTT.